The rows below give T cell receptor beta chains drawn from one sample of a study of OX40 agonist ivuxolimab in advanced cancers. The data were produced by immunoSEQ multiplex PCR, yet TCRdb's version contains in-frame clones alone and is incomplete. This sample yields tens of thousands of clones, of which 85% are seen a single time; under 3% belongs to the top ten. The starting material was CD4+ or CD8+ T cells sorted from blood, obtained in a trial of the OX40 agonist ivuxolimab. The receptors stem from an adult with an advanced solid tumor such as melanoma, head and neck, liver or kidney cancer. Each CDR3 is given with its conserved first and last residue. The order of the fields is V gene, CDR3 protein.

v_call: TRBV10-3; cdr3_aa: CAIGEGNQPQHF
v_call: TRBV7-9; cdr3_aa: CASSLGKGLKTGELFF
v_call: TRBV5-6; cdr3_aa: CASSLETGIYGYTF
v_call: TRBV5-6; cdr3_aa: CASSLLETGYRQYF
v_call: TRBV5-5; cdr3_aa: CASSLGTAADTQYF
v_call: TRBV5-1; cdr3_aa: CASSLEANTGELFF
v_call: TRBV5-1; cdr3_aa: CASSLEGQPFYEQYF
v_call: TRBV27; cdr3_aa: CASSPRTGRAQETQYF
v_call: TRBV28; cdr3_aa: CASSIVGNNSPLHF
v_call: TRBV6-5; cdr3_aa: CASSYKGEDSPLHF
v_call: TRBV4-2; cdr3_aa: CASSQGAGGEDTQYF
v_call: TRBV10-1; cdr3_aa: CASSDPGSIGDTQYF
v_call: TRBV21-1; cdr3_aa: CASSKVETELDNYGYTF
v_call: TRBV6-1; cdr3_aa: CASSEARVEKAFF
v_call: TRBV15; cdr3_aa: CATTLSGGEYNEQFF
v_call: TRBV6-1; cdr3_aa: CASSAGTGVIEQYF
v_call: TRBV28; cdr3_aa: CASSFWQGGYEQYF
v_call: TRBV5-1; cdr3_aa: CASSLEGRGMETQYF
v_call: TRBV28; cdr3_aa: CASSLVVGVETQYF
v_call: TRBV7-3; cdr3_aa: CASSSYLAGDYNEQFF
v_call: TRBV19; cdr3_aa: CASSTDLGGGDTQYF
v_call: TRBV5-4; cdr3_aa: CASSLRVRGYEQYF
v_call: TRBV5-4; cdr3_aa: CASSLRTGAFTDTQYF
v_call: TRBV19; cdr3_aa: CASRRQKSHINYGYTF
v_call: TRBV14; cdr3_aa: CASSQGRGGPYEQYF
v_call: TRBV9; cdr3_aa: CASSVSGGSAGELFF
v_call: TRBV28; cdr3_aa: CASSSLLNGYTF
v_call: TRBV2; cdr3_aa: CASRDSRNTDTQYF
v_call: TRBV6-1; cdr3_aa: CASGDLETQYF
v_call: TRBV27; cdr3_aa: CASSESRGFNEQYF
v_call: TRBV30; cdr3_aa: CAWSVSPPPGRGPRSSVGELFF
v_call: TRBV28; cdr3_aa: CASSQGGGQGNFGYTF
v_call: TRBV19; cdr3_aa: CASSLNPMGGNQPQHF
v_call: TRBV5-6; cdr3_aa: CASSWRTGKLADQETQYF
v_call: TRBV6-5; cdr3_aa: CASSYDPTDTQYF
v_call: TRBV5-4; cdr3_aa: CASRRDSNYGYTF
v_call: TRBV6-1; cdr3_aa: CATHRDRGIEKLFF
v_call: TRBV11-1; cdr3_aa: CASSLAGTDTQYF
v_call: TRBV5-4; cdr3_aa: CASSLARLRTADTQYF
v_call: TRBV7-2; cdr3_aa: CASSLTVNTEAFF
v_call: TRBV19; cdr3_aa: CASSTGAGVVGNEQFF
v_call: TRBV2; cdr3_aa: CASSLGQPQHF
v_call: TRBV5-4; cdr3_aa: CASSLGRGDNEQFF
v_call: TRBV4-2; cdr3_aa: CASSRDRDYGYTF
v_call: TRBV5-1; cdr3_aa: CASSVYGARSGYEQYF
v_call: TRBV9; cdr3_aa: CASSVVGGGDTQYF
v_call: TRBV29-1; cdr3_aa: CSVDRGPSTEAFF
v_call: TRBV19; cdr3_aa: CASSIHSGGALDTQYF
v_call: TRBV4-1; cdr3_aa: CASSRYYLMNTEAFF